These 24 T cell receptor beta chains came from one sample sequenced in a study of shared clonotypes between healthy human individuals. As defined, naive CD8 cells were CD45RO-negative and positively selected for CCR7, with terminally differentiated effector memory CD45RA+ cells excluded. Method: immunoSEQ multiplex PCR; TCRdb's copy keeps in-frame clones and lacks some. Altogether 650,000 to 800,000 clones are present, about 92% being singletons, with the ten largest covering 24%. Sequences were obtained from naive CD8+ T cells sorted from blood. These receptors were obtained from a man aged 30 to 39 in good health.

This clone was detected once. The rearrangement uses TRBV5-4 and TRBJ2-7, with D maybe TRBD1 (6 bases). With 4 bases removed from V and 2 bases from J, the gap between germline ends came to 13 bases. Germline lookup yields CDR1 SGHNT and CDR2 YYREEE (reference sequence). The CDR3 has 14 residues. CDR3 coding DNA: TGTGCCAGCAGCCTCCGGACAGACACCTACGAGCAGTACTTC. Residues: CASSLRTDTYEQYF. Together with reference TRBV5-4 and TRBJ2-7, the CDR3 gives the full variable domain: ETGVTQSPTHLIKTRGQQVTLRCSSQSGHNTVSWYQQALGQGPQFIFQYYREEENGRGNFPPRFSGLQFPNYSSELNVNALELDDSALYLCASSLRTDTYEQYFGPGTRLTVT.

The rearrangement links TRBV4-2 to TRBJ1-2, with D hard to call. The length of the CDR3 is 13 residues. V shed 5 bases and J shed 8 bases, with 15 bases lying between them. Germline V gives CDR1 LGHNA, CDR2 YNFKEQ. The CDR3 nucleotides are TGTGCCAGCAGCTTGCAATCAGGTTGGGGCTACACCTTC. As protein: CASSLQSGWGYTF.

The chain combines TRBV7-9 with TRBJ2-5; 11 nucleotides match TRBD2. Germline assignment: CDR1 SEHNR and CDR2 FQNEAQ (reference sequence). The CDR3 spans 19 residues. J gave up 4 bases and V 4 bases, and 17 bases lay outside the gene matches. The CDR3 DNA reads as TGTGCCAGCAGCTCAACTTCAGAATTAGCGGGAGGGCCGGGAGAGACCCAGTACTTC. This gives the protein CASSSTSELAGGPGETQYF. Full variable domain (missing parts from reference TRBV7-9 and TRBJ2-5): DTGVSQNPRHKITKRGQNVTFRCDPISEHNRLYWYRQTLGQGPEFLTYFQNEAQLEKSRLLSDRFSAERPKGSFSTLEIQRTEQGDSAMYLCASSSTSELAGGPGETQYFGPGTRLLVL.

V and J are TRBV20-1 and TRBJ1-1; tentatively, D is TRBD1 (6 bases). The CDR3 is 11 residues long. V lost 6 bases and J lost 7, with 12 bases in between. Looked up from germline, CDR1 is DFQATT and CDR2 is SNEGSKA (reference sequence). As DNA, the CDR3 is TGCAGTGCCCGGGGGCAAGGTGAAGCTTTCTTT. Translation: CSARGQGEAFF.

The chain combines TRBV2 with TRBJ1-1; no definite D call. CDR1 and CDR2 (germline): SNHLY, FYNNEI. Trimming took off 3 bases at V and 1 base at J, with 9 bases between the two ends. This CDR3 comprises 14 residues. The CDR3 DNA reads TGTGCCAGCAGTGATCCCGGAAGGAACACTGAAGCTTTCTTT. Residues: CASSDPGRNTEAFF.

The chain has TRBV10-3 and TRBJ2-7, with D unresolved. The germline CDR1 and CDR2 sequences are ENHRY and SYGVKD. V lost 2 bases and J 4 bases, leaving 3 bases between the germline ends. CDR3 length: 11 amino acids. The CDR3 DNA is TGTGCCATCAGTGAGACTTACGAGCAGTACTTC. Translation: CAISETYEQYF.

V gene TRBV7-9 combines with J gene TRBJ2-2; D not certain. V dropped 7 bases and J dropped 4 bases, with 4 bases sitting between them. This CDR3 comprises 11 residues. Germline values: CDR1 SEHNR, CDR2 FQNEAQ (reference sequence). CDR3 protein: CASTATGELFF. CDR3 sequence (DNA): TGTGCCAGCACGGCCACCGGGGAGCTGTTTTTT.

Written as DNA, the CDR3 is TGTGCCAGTAGTGCCTACAGCACAGATACGCAGTATTTT. This sequence encodes CASSAYSTDTQYF. The rearrangement uses TRBV19 and TRBJ2-3; D unresolved. Per the germline V gene, CDR1 is LNHDA and CDR2 is SQIVND (reference sequence). V shed 5 bases and J shed 0 bases, with 6 bases lying between them. The CDR3 is 13 amino acids.

This clone was seen once. This chain uses TRBV10-3 with TRBJ2-3, with TRBD2 matching over 9 bases. There are 18 residues in the CDR3. V lost 0 bases to trimming and J lost 2 bases; unmatched junction nucleotides: 9. Germline CDR1 ENHRY, CDR2 SYGVKD. CDR3 sequence: CAISESTLAGHYTDTQYF. In DNA, the CDR3 is TGTGCCATCAGTGAGTCGACACTAGCGGGTCATTACACAGATACGCAGTATTTT.

This clone was recorded only once. J is TRBJ2-5 and V is TRBV7-9, with D maybe TRBD2 (6 bases). The germline gives CDR1 SEHNR, CDR2 FQNEAQ (reference sequence). The CDR3 contains 16 residues. V was cut by 5 bases and J by 5 bases, with 21 bases left in between. The CDR3 coding sequence is TGTGCCAGCAGCACTACGCTCGACAGTGGGGGGGAGACCCAGTACTTC. It codes for CASSTTLDSGGETQYF.

This clone was detected once. The chain joins TRBV7-9 to TRBJ2-2; D not resolved. With 5 bases removed from V and 6 bases from J, the gap between germline ends came to 7 bases. There are 12 residues in the CDR3. The V gene's germline CDR1 is SEHNR and CDR2 FQNEAQ (reference sequence). The CDR3 protein is CASSPPPGELFF. CDR3 in DNA: TGTGCCAGCAGCCCTCCGCCCGGGGAGCTGTTTTTT.

The chain combines TRBV28 with TRBJ2-5, with 7 nucleotides matching TRBD1. The J segment lost 4 bases and the V segment lost 6 bases, leaving 11 bases of the junction unmatched. Germline CDR1 and CDR2: MDHEN and SYDVKM. The CDR3 sequence is 15 residues long. The CDR3 region has the DNA TGTGCCAGCAGGACGGGACAGAGGATCCTAGAGACCCAGTACTTC. It specifies CASRTGQRILETQYF. The variable domain in full, completed from reference TRBV28 and TRBJ2-5, reads DVKVTQSSRYLVKRTGEKVFLECVQDMDHENMFWYRQDPGLGLRLIYFSYDVKMKEKGDIPEGYSVSREKKERFSLILESASTNQTSMYLCASRTGQRILETQYFGPGTRLLVL.

This chain joins TRBV7-9 and TRBJ2-1, with D possibly matching TRBD1 (5 bases). The CDR3 is 13 amino acids. Per germline, CDR1 SEHNR and CDR2 FQNEAQ (reference sequence). Between the trimmed V and J ends, which lost 7 bases and 12 bases, there was a span of 19 bases. The CDR3: CASTLGDPQGQFF. The CDR3 coding sequence is TGTGCCAGCACTCTAGGAGACCCTCAGGGGCAGTTCTTC.

This chain joins TRBV28 and TRBJ2-3; D unresolved. V lost 3 bases to trimming and J lost 1 base, with 8 bases between them. CDR3 size: 14 residues. Germline assignment: CDR1 MDHEN and CDR2 SYDVKM. Written as DNA, the CDR3 is TGTGCCAGCAGTTTGGACGTAGGCACAGATACGCAGTATTTT. This translates into CASSLDVGTDTQYF. The full variable domain, its missing parts supplied by reference TRBV28 and TRBJ2-3, is DVKVTQSSRYLVKRTGEKVFLECVQDMDHENMFWYRQDPGLGLRLIYFSYDVKMKEKGDIPEGYSVSREKKERFSLILESASTNQTSMYLCASSLDVGTDTQYFGPGTRLTVL.

The CDR3 loop is CASSLSAANYGYTF. CDR3 coding DNA: TGTGCCAGCAGTTTATCCGCAGCTAACTATGGCTACACCTTC. The chain recombines TRBV27 with TRBJ1-2; no clear D. The germline CDR1 and CDR2 sequences are MNHEY and SMNVEV (reference sequence). The length of the CDR3 is 14 residues. V lost 0 bases and J 0 bases, leaving 5 bases between the germline ends.

This clone came up a few times. The rearrangement joins TRBV7-9 to TRBJ1-3; D is ambiguous. Germline-derived CDR1 and CDR2 are SEHNR and FQNEAQ (reference sequence). This CDR3 has 12 amino acids. The ends were cut back, 11 bases at V and 2 bases at J, with 10 bases in the middle. The DNA for the CDR3 is TGTGCCCTTCTCGGCACTGGAAACACCATATATTTT. It yields the protein CALLGTGNTIYF.

The rearrangement links TRBV9 to TRBJ1-5; 7 positions agree with TRBD1. The CDR3 is made up of 15 amino acids. Per the germline V gene, CDR1 is SGDLS and CDR2 is YYNGEE. V shed 3 bases, J shed 4 bases, and the junction held 7 bases outside the gene matches. In DNA form, the CDR3 reads TGTGCCAGCAGCGCAACAGGGGTGGCGAATCAGCCCCAGCATTTT. Amino acids: CASSATGVANQPQHF.

The chain carries TRBV4-1 and TRBJ2-1; D perhaps matches TRBD2 (6 bases). V gave up 0 bases and J gave up 8 bases, with 11 bases separating them. The length of the CDR3 is 14 residues. CDR1 and CDR2 from the germline V gene are MGHRA and YSYEKL. The CDR3 nucleotides are TGCGCCAGCAGCCAAGAGGGGGGTATCGATGAGCAGTTCTTC. This gives the protein CASSQEGGIDEQFF.

This sequence joins TRBV19 and TRBJ2-1, with a weak D call TRBD2 (5 bases). Germline-derived CDR1 and CDR2 are LNHDA and SQIVND (reference sequence). The length of the CDR3 is 16 residues. V was shortened by 5 bases and J by 0 bases, with 14 bases between the two germline ends. The CDR3 DNA follows: TGTGCCAGTAGTCCCCTTACGGGAATCTCCTACAATGAGCAGTTCTTC. Translation: CASSPLTGISYNEQFF. The entire variable domain, with the rest obtained from reference TRBV19 and TRBJ2-1, is as follows: DGGITQSPKYLFRKEGQNVTLSCEQNLNHDAMYWYRQDPGQGLRLIYYSQIVNDFQKGDIAEGYSVSREKKESFPLTVTSAQKNPTAFYLCASSPLTGISYNEQFFGPGTRLTVL.

DNA of the CDR3: TGTGCCAGCAGTGCCCTAGCGGGGAACACCGGGGAGCTGTTTTTT. Translating gives CASSALAGNTGELFF. This chain connects TRBV27 to TRBJ2-2, with 8 bases lining up with TRBD2. Looked up from germline, CDR1 is MNHEY and CDR2 is SMNVEV (reference sequence). The CDR3 is 15 amino acids. V gave up 5 bases and J gave up 1 base; unmatched junction bases: 3.

The CDR3 DNA sequence: TGTGCCAGCAGCCCGGAGGATAACGGCTACGAGCAGTACTTC. It is translated as CASSPEDNGYEQYF. The J gene is TRBJ2-7, the V gene TRBV11-2; TRBD2 might be the D (5 bases). Trimming left V 5 bases short and J 3 bases short, with 14 bases between. The CDR3 consists of 14 residues. Germline values: CDR1 SGHAT, CDR2 FQNNGV.

The chain couples TRBV28 to TRBJ1-1; weak D call: TRBD1 (5 bases). The CDR3 has 14 residues. From germline, CDR1 is MDHEN and CDR2 SYDVKM. The germline V and J ends were trimmed by 1 base and 6 bases, with 12 bases remaining between them. For the CDR3, the DNA is TGTGCCAGCAGTTTATCCGGGGCGTCGGCTGAAGCTTTCTTT. Translating gives CASSLSGASAEAFF.

This clone showed up just a few times. The chain is built from TRBV5-1 and TRBJ2-1; D is possibly TRBD1 (5 bases). Trimming left V 5 bases short and J 5 bases short, with 11 bases between. The CDR3 totals 13 residues. Germline lookup yields CDR1 SGHRS and CDR2 YFSETQ. CDR3 amino acids: CASRPGIHNEQFF. CDR3 sequence (DNA): TGCGCCAGCAGGCCAGGGATCCACAATGAGCAGTTCTTC.

The rearrangement joins TRBV27 to TRBJ2-7; D is undetermined. The germline gives CDR1 MNHEY, CDR2 SMNVEV (reference sequence). V was trimmed by 8 bases and J by 7 bases, leaving 15 bases between them. The CDR3 has 12 residues. The CDR3 DNA sequence: TGTGCCAGCGGTCCCATCCGCCTGGAGCAGTACTTC. Its translation: CASGPIRLEQYF.